The sequence of this T cell receptor (beta chain) was determined in a study of response to subunit inactivated influenza vaccine. Findings of the study overall: The authors offered the suggestion that each seasonal influenza vaccination recruits few new T cells.

TCRdb called the RT-PCR reads again in MiXCR, with one record for every CDR3 protein. The repertoire holds about 520,000 distinct CDR3 sequences, 7.2% seen once, with under 15% in the top ten. This clonotype was found a few times. Antigen: not known. This CDR3 has 16 residues. CDR1 is LGHNA and CDR2 is YNFKEQ in the germline V gene. After removal of 3 bases from V and 0 bases from J, the junction contained 1 base not matched to a gene. The receptor's source is a man aged 45 to 75 who received an inactivated influenza vaccine. The V and J genes are TRBV4-2 and TRBJ2-3; 12 nucleotides line up with TRBD2. The sequencing here drew on PBMCs from blood, taken about 24 months after vaccination. The DNA for the CDR3 is TGTGCCAGCAGCCACGGACTAGCGGGGAGCACAGATACGCAGTATTTT. Translation gives CASSHGLAGSTDTQYF.